This entry features one TCR beta chain sequence. The antigen is undetermined. Terminally differentiated effector memory CD45RA+ cells were excluded by CCR7 positive selection of CD45RO-negative cells. V was pared by 6 bases and J by 15 bases, with 12 bases between. This CDR3 is 10 amino acids long. Germline CDR1 is SNHLY and CDR2 is FYNNEI. The table came from immunoSEQ multiplex PCR; TCRdb's copy has only in-frame clones and leaves some out. The sample gives around 700,000 clones, about 90% of which show up once; 20% to 25% is in the top ten. The record originates from a study of shared clonotypes between healthy human individuals. General study points: Only blood was sampled, and tissue TCR repertoires likely differ from blood ones.

Material: naive CD8+ T cells sorted from blood. The chain joins TRBV2 to TRBJ2-4, with D possibly TRBD2 on 5 matching bases. The source of this sequence is a man aged 30 to 45 in good health. For the CDR3, the DNA is TGTGCCAGCAGACAGAGGGCCTGGTACTTC. Protein product: CASRQRAWYF. Looking up the rest from reference TRBV2 and TRBJ2-4 gives the full variable domain: EPEVTQTPSHQVTQMGQEVILRCVPISNHLYFYWYRQILGQKVEFLVSFYNNEISEKSEIFDDQFSVERPDGSNFTLKIRSTKLEDSAMYFCASRQRAWYFGAGTRLSVL.